The subject of this entry is one TCR beta chain. Its specificity is unknown. The study ran its PCR with 60 Vbeta and 13 Jbeta primers. TCRdb's table, derived via immunoSEQ multiplex PCR, lists solely in-frame clones and lacks some. The sample consists of approximately 76,000 clones, approximately 57% of them appearing once. Donors sampled were nominally healthy, though unrecorded immune exposures were likely. Trimming shortened V by 4 bases and J by 7 bases, and 7 bases separated the two germline ends. In germline, CDR1 is SQVTM, CDR2 ANQGSEA. This CDR3 region has 10 residues. The sample is drawn from a study of cytomegalovirus exposure and HLA in healthy donors. General study points: As immune exposure information, only CMV serostatus was available. When the data were analyzed later, several of the most significant clusters appeared to be linked to common viral pathogens.

Specimen: PBMCs. This clonotype was sampled from a man younger than 45 in good health and CMV-seropositive. The chain combines TRBV29-1 with TRBJ1-1; no reliable D call. DNA of the CDR3: TGCAGCGTTGCCGGGATTGAAGCTTTCTTT. Its protein is CSVAGIEAFF.